This T cell receptor beta chain was documented in a study of T cells in Graves' hyperthyroidism and ophthalmopathy (dated by TCRdb to about 2019). At the level of the whole study: Peripheral blood samples were taken at initial diagnosis, before any treatment was given. Whether ophthalmopathy could be predicted prospectively was tested in an independent validation cohort made up of 18 to 20 hyperthyroidism patients plus 17 patients who later progressed to ophthalmopathy. In about 6 Graves' hyperthyroidism patients, the study also compared T-cell repertoires from thyroid tissue with T-cell repertoires from blood. To identify TCR V-J signatures that set the groups apart, the researchers used a discovery cohort of more than 95 patients, made up of under 50 with Graves' ophthalmopathy and 55 to 65 with stable Graves' hyperthyroidism. The paper describes TCR Vbeta CDR3 sequencing of around 140 peripheral blood samples, made up of approximately 40 ophthalmopathy patients, around 78 hyperthyroidism patients and about 17 progressor patients. The 75 to 100 discovery patients were randomly split 7:3 into training and test sets. Following sampling, methimazole starting at 30 mg daily was given to hyperthyroidism patients, and high-dose intravenous methylprednisolone was given to ophthalmopathy patients.

The TCR beta CDR3 regions were amplified from RNA transcripts. The TCR CDR3 was subjected to a first round of RT-PCR using the HTBI primer set and the Qiagen OneStep RT-PCR kit. The libraries were constructed in a second round of multiplex PCR and then size-selected and purified. Paired-end sequencing of the libraries was performed with 100 bp reads on an Illumina HiSeq2000. The paper's data handling went like this. SOAPnuke was used to process the raw data, removing reads that contained adapters or uncalled bases, had a mean Phred below 15, or lacked an exact match to the constant primer or identifier. COPE v1.2.5 was used to merge the high-quality paired reads, and each unique nucleotide sequence was defined as a clonotype. MiTCR v1.1 was used to align clonotypes to the IMGT TRBV, TRBD and TRBJ reference segments. The analysis included only V-J combinations with a frequency above 0.0001, which together covered 99% to 99.2% of the repertoires. A TCS score was defined as the ratio between F50 (clonal expansion) and ExV (chaos), using BLOSUM62-based TCRdist between CDR3 peptides within each V-J. Welch's t-statistics and random forest reduced fewer than 600 V-J features to 13, which were used in a naive Bayes classifier (R e1071). The raw public reads went through TCRdb reprocessing: fastp at Q25, MiXCR clone calling, in-frame beta chains kept. Each record represents a unique CDR3 protein, reported with the most common genes and DNA among its rows. The V and J calls and clone size come from TCRdb's table, not from the authors' own analysis. For this sample the table gives hundreds of thousands of distinct CDR3 sequences, of which approximately 14% were detected only once. The ten biggest clones cover roughly a tenth of the sample.

What the study reported, not specific to this receptor: No statistical method was used to set the sample size in advance, and investigators knew the group allocation. Most expanded thyroid clonotypes (frequency above 0.001) were also detected in blood, suggesting blood repertoires may reflect thyroid immune responses. In validation, progression to ophthalmopathy was predicted by the model with nearly 71% sensitivity and just over 72% specificity, a median of roughly six months before onset. In cross-validation, a model built on a 13 V-J signature told ophthalmopathy apart from stable hyperthyroidism with less than 90% sensitivity and roughly 81% specificity, and in testing the same model reached 80%/75%.

A patient counted as having stable Graves' hyperthyroidism if no progression to ophthalmopathy occurred over 18 months of follow-up. Hyperthyroidism patients were newly diagnosed, had a disease duration of under 2 months, and were aged 18 to 65 years. Patients with uncontrolled infections, other autoimmune diseases, pregnancy or lactation were excluded. Diagnoses were based on clinical symptoms, serum thyroxine and TRAb, thyroid ultrasound and orbital computed tomography. PBMCs were separated from 10 ml of fresh peripheral blood using Ficoll-Paque density gradient centrifugation. Trizol reagent was used to extract total RNA, and RNA quality was then checked on an Agilent 2100 Bioanalyzer. This clonotype was detected ten times or more. The specificity of this receptor is unknown. No per-base quality is available; no much larger clone lies one base away. The sequenced material came from blood. The receptor was derived from a woman between 18 and 29 years old with Graves' hyperthyroidism.

The CDR3 in this case is CASSRQSSYNEQFF. The bases read TGTGCCAGCAGTCGGCAAAGCTCCTACAATGAGCAGTTCTTC. Here the chain combines TRBV28 and TRBJ2-1, with an unclear D gene assignment. The trim is 5 bases for V and 0 bases for J, with a gap of 8 bases between the germline ends. Reading the germline V gene gives CDR1 MDHEN and CDR2 SYDVKM. Spanning cysteine to phenylalanine, the CDR3 consists of 14 amino acids. Just the 42-base CDR3 DNA is kept, in frame starting at base 1.